The 16 T cell receptor beta chains below come from one sample, sequenced in a study of early T cells in non-severe SARS-CoV-2 infection. TCRdb itself ran the 5' RACE reads through MiXCR, one entry per CDR3 protein. The sample lists 70,000 to 90,000 distinct CDR3 sequences, approximately 15% seen once, with around 6% in the top ten. Sequenced: whole blood. The receptors were gathered from an adult who was a healthcare worker with PCR-confirmed SARS-CoV-2 infection or an uninfected control (not recorded which).

The chain carries TRBV9 and TRBJ1-3; tentative D call: TRBD1 (5 bases). Germline V gene lookup returns CDR1 SGDLS and CDR2 YYNGEE. The CDR3 runs 16 residues. Trimming stripped 4 bases from V and 0 bases from J, with 14 bases between. The DNA of the CDR3 is TGTGCCAGCAGCCCCCAGACAGCCCGCTCTGGAAACACCATATATTTT. Amino acids: CASSPQTARSGNTIYF. The entire variable domain, with the rest obtained from reference TRBV9 and TRBJ1-3, is as follows: DSGVTQTPKHLITATGQRVTLRCSPRSGDLSVYWYQQSLDQGLQFLIQYYNGEERAKGNILERFSAQQFPDLHSELNLSSLELGDSALYFCASSPQTARSGNTIYFGEGSWLTVV.

The sample holds many counts of this clonotype. This chain uses TRBV7-8 with TRBJ1-1; D may be TRBD1 (5 bases). Germline lookup yields CDR1 SGHVS and CDR2 FQNEAQ. The CDR3 is 16 amino acids. V was trimmed by 5 bases and J by 0 bases, leaving 16 bases between them. The CDR3 region is CASSQWGTGMNTEAFF. The CDR3 coding sequence is TGTGCCAGCAGCCAATGGGGGACCGGGATGAACACTGAAGCTTTCTTT.

This clonotype has a count of ten or more. The CDR3 region has the DNA TGTGCCAGCACCTCAGGACTAGCGGTCTACGAGCAGTACTTC. Its protein is CASTSGLAVYEQYF. The chain joins TRBV7-2 to TRBJ2-7, with 10 bases that match TRBD2. The V gene's germline CDR1 is SGHTA and CDR2 FQGNSA. The CDR3 contains 14 residues. Unmatched junction bases numbered 6, after V lost 7 bases and J lost 3 bases.

This chain connects TRBV2 to TRBJ2-7; D perhaps matches TRBD2 (5 bases). Per germline, CDR1 SNHLY and CDR2 FYNNEI. V lost 6 bases and J lost 3, with 21 bases in between. The CDR3 runs to 16 residues. CDR3 in DNA: TGTGCCAGCAGAAGTGGTTTAGGACTGTCTTTCTACGAGCAGTACTTC. As protein: CASRSGLGLSFYEQYF.

J is TRBJ2-7 and V is TRBV6-1, with D hard to call. Germline assignment: CDR1 MNHNS and CDR2 SASEGT. This CDR3 contains 11 residues. The V end lost 4 bases, the J end lost 5 bases, and 6 bases lay between the germline ends. The CDR3 DNA reads as TGTGCCAGCAGTGCGGCGAACGAGCAGTACTTC. Residues: CASSAANEQYF.

The chain uses TRBV7-8 and TRBJ2-1, with 8 bases fitting TRBD2. Germline assignment: CDR1 SGHVS and CDR2 FQNEAQ. V was clipped by 5 bases and J by 4 bases; unmatched bases: 7. The CDR3 has 15 residues. CDR3 DNA: TGTGCCAGCAGCCTACGTAGCGGGGATTACAATGAGCAGTTCTTC. This encodes CASSLRSGDYNEQFF.

This clonotype has just a few counts. The chain recombines TRBV28 with TRBJ2-1; 7 bases line up with TRBD2. CDR1 and CDR2 (germline): MDHEN, SYDVKM. Germline trimming cut 3 bases from V and 4 bases from J; bases unmatched to any gene: 6. This CDR3 region has 15 residues. CDR3 amino acids: CASSFWGRAYNEQFF. CDR3 nucleotides: TGTGCCAGCAGTTTTTGGGGGAGGGCTTACAATGAGCAGTTCTTC.

This chain joins TRBV7-9 and TRBJ2-1, with D possibly TRBD2 on 5 matching bases. The CDR3 has 15 amino acids. Per the germline V gene, CDR1 is SEHNR and CDR2 is FQNEAQ (reference sequence). V lost 3 bases and J lost 3, with 12 bases in between. CDR3 sequence reads: CASSFGLAIYNEQFF. CDR3 nucleotides: TGTGCCAGCAGCTTCGGGCTAGCAATCTACAATGAGCAGTTCTTC.

There are a few counts of this clonotype. This sequence joins TRBV7-9 and TRBJ2-3; TRBD2 agrees at 15 bases. CDR1 and CDR2 (germline): SEHNR, FQNEAQ (reference sequence). CDR3 size: 16 residues. V shed 7 bases and J 0 bases; nucleotides not matched to a gene: 2. In DNA, the CDR3 is TGTGCCAGCAAGGGACTAGCGGGAGGAAGCACAGATACGCAGTATTTT. As protein: CASKGLAGGSTDTQYF.

In its sample, this clonotype was seen a few times. This chain links TRBV12-5 with TRBJ2-1; 7 nucleotides line up with TRBD2. Germline-derived CDR1 and CDR2 are LGHNT and FRNRAP. The CDR3 is made up of 18 amino acids. V was clipped by 0 bases and J by 0 bases; unmatched bases: 8. CDR3 DNA: TGTGCTAGTGGTTTGGTACCCAGCGGGACCAGCTCCTACAATGAGCAGTTCTTC. It codes for CASGLVPSGTSSYNEQFF. Full variable domain (rest looked up from reference TRBV12-5 and TRBJ2-1): DARVTQTPRHKVTEMGQEVTMRCQPILGHNTVFWYRQTMMQGLELLAYFRNRAPLDDSGMPKDRFSAEMPDATLATLKIQPSEPRDSAVYFCASGLVPSGTSSYNEQFFGPGTRLTVL.

This clonotype was seen more than once but under ten times. The rearrangement links TRBV6-6 to TRBJ2-3; no clear D. V lost 2 bases, J lost 2 bases, and 2 bases lay in between. The CDR3 spans 12 residues. Looked up from germline, CDR1 is MNHNY and CDR2 is SVGAGI (reference sequence). CDR3 nucleotide sequence: TGTGCCAGCAGTTACATCACAGATACGCAGTATTTT. Translated: CASSYITDTQYF.

This chain links TRBV4-3 with TRBJ2-3, with TRBD2 as a possible D gene (6 bases). The CDR3 is made up of 14 amino acids. CDR1 is LGHNA, CDR2 YSLEER, per germline. Trimming took off 3 bases at V and 4 bases at J, with 11 bases between the two ends. CDR3 coding DNA: TGCGCCAGCAGCCAGGGACTGGAGGCAGATACGCAGTATTTT. This codes for CASSQGLEADTQYF.

This clonotype turned up a few times. The chain combines TRBV3-1 with TRBJ2-7; D is undetermined. Germline V gives CDR1 LGHDT, CDR2 YNNKEL (reference sequence). The CDR3 contains 15 residues. Trimming stripped 0 bases from V and 5 bases from J, with 14 bases between. For the CDR3, the DNA is TGTGCCAGCAGCCAAGAATTCTGGGGTCTGGACGAGCAGTACTTC. It yields the protein CASSQEFWGLDEQYF.

This clonotype was found a few times. This rearrangement joins TRBV7-8 to TRBJ1-3, with D maybe TRBD1 (5 bases). Germline V gene sequence: CDR1 SGHVS, CDR2 FQNEAQ. There are 14 residues in the CDR3. V lost 2 bases, J lost 2 bases, and 7 bases lay in between. In DNA form, the CDR3 reads TGTGCCAGCAGCTTACAGGGAACTGGAAACACCATATATTTT. Translated: CASSLQGTGNTIYF.

This clonotype was counted between two and nine times. The chain combines TRBV20-1 with TRBJ2-4, with D tentatively TRBD2 (5 bases). Germline CDR1 is DFQATT and CDR2 is SNEGSKA (reference sequence). This CDR3 contains 12 residues. V shed 3 bases and J shed 4 bases, with 7 bases lying between them. CDR3 DNA sequence: TGCAGTGCTAGTGGCGGGAAAAACATTCAGTACTTC. Translation gives CSASGGKNIQYF.

In this sample, this clonotype turned up a few times. V and J are TRBV24-1 and TRBJ2-3, with 10 bases fitting TRBD1. In germline, CDR1 is KGHDR, CDR2 SFDVKD. V lost 2 bases and J lost 4; bases outside the gene matches: 5. The CDR3 spans 16 residues. CDR3 bases: TGTGCCACCAGTGATTACCGGGACAGGGGAGCAGATACGCAGTATTTT. Residues: CATSDYRDRGADTQYF.